This is a list of T cell receptor beta chains from one sample in a study of post-analysis software for immune sequencing data. TCRdb processed the PCR reads anew with MiXCR; each CDR3 protein has one entry. Among almost 700,000 distinct CDR3 sequences listed, 59% were seen once. The sequenced sample was blood. The receptors derive from a girl between 2 and 10 years old with multiple sclerosis. CDR3s include the opening cysteine and the closing phenylalanine or tryptophan. Each record gives: J gene, V gene, D gene, CDR3 length, clone size, CDR3 DNA, CDR3 protein. D genes are given only for firm matches. Some rows have no size entry. The others give once, few or many, or a class for an expanded clone.

>TRBJ1-2|TRBV28|TRBD1|14|.
TGTGCCAGCAGGTCCAGCCGGGACAGCTATGGCTACACCTTC
CASRSSRDSYGYTF
>TRBJ2-3|TRBV6-2/TRBV6-3|TRBD2|15|.
TGTGCCAGCAGGCCTTCCGGGACTAGCGGGGATACGCAGTATTTT
CASRPSGTSGDTQYF
>TRBJ2-5|TRBV5-8|.|14|.
TGTGCCAGCAGCTTGTTTGTGGGGGAAGAGACCCAGTACTTC
CASSLFVGEETQYF
>TRBJ2-7|TRBV6-2/TRBV6-3|.|16|.
TGTGCCAGCAGCTCTCCGACGAGGGCAGGGTCCTACGAGCAGTACTTC
CASSSPTRAGSYEQYF
>TRBJ2-1|TRBV20-1|.|15|.
TGCAGTGCTAGTCGAGGGGGAGGGAGTTACAATGAGCAGTTCTTC
CSASRGGGSYNEQFF
>TRBJ2-7|TRBV12-3/TRBV12-4|.|13|few
TGTGCCAGCAGTTCACGACAGAGGGACGAGCAGTACTTC
CASSSRQRDEQYF
>TRBJ1-1|TRBV29-1|.|12|few
TGCAGCGTTGTCGGGGAGGGCACTGAAGCTTTCTTT
CSVVGEGTEAFF
>TRBJ2-1|TRBV7-2|TRBD2|16|many
TGTGCCAGCACCAGACGAGCGGGGGCTCTAACCAATGAGCAGTTCTTC
CASTRRAGALTNEQFF
>TRBJ2-3|TRBV10-3|.|13|.
TGTGCCATCAGTCATGTGGGGGAGGATACGCAGTATTTT
CAISHVGEDTQYF
>TRBJ2-7|TRBV5-1|.|15|few
TGCGCCAGCAGCTTGGACCCGGGCGGGACCTACGAGCAGTACTTC
CASSLDPGGTYEQYF
>TRBJ2-1|TRBV5-6|.|15|few
TGTGCCAGCAGCTATTATGGGGCGGCGATCAATGAGCAGTTCTTC
CASSYYGAAINEQFF
>TRBJ2-7|TRBV3-1|.|13|.
TGTGCCAGCAGCCAAGAGGTAGGTTACGAGCAGTACTTC
CASSQEVGYEQYF
>TRBJ2-1|TRBV6-6|TRBD1|17|few
TGTGCCAGCAGTTCCCGACAGGGTAAAGGGGCTCTCAATGAGCAGTTCTTC
CASSSRQGKGALNEQFF
>TRBJ1-2|TRBV2|.|15|.
TGTGCCAGCAGGGGGGCAGGTGGTGAAAACTATGGCTACACCTTC
CASRGAGGENYGYTF
>TRBJ1-4|TRBV29-1|.|12|.
TGCAGCGTTGGGACAACTAATGAAAAACTGTTTTTT
CSVGTTNEKLFF
>TRBJ2-3|TRBV12-3/TRBV12-4|.|17|.
TGTGCCAGCAGTTCGGCCGACGGGACAAGGCGCACAGATACGCAGTATTTT
CASSSADGTRRTDTQYF